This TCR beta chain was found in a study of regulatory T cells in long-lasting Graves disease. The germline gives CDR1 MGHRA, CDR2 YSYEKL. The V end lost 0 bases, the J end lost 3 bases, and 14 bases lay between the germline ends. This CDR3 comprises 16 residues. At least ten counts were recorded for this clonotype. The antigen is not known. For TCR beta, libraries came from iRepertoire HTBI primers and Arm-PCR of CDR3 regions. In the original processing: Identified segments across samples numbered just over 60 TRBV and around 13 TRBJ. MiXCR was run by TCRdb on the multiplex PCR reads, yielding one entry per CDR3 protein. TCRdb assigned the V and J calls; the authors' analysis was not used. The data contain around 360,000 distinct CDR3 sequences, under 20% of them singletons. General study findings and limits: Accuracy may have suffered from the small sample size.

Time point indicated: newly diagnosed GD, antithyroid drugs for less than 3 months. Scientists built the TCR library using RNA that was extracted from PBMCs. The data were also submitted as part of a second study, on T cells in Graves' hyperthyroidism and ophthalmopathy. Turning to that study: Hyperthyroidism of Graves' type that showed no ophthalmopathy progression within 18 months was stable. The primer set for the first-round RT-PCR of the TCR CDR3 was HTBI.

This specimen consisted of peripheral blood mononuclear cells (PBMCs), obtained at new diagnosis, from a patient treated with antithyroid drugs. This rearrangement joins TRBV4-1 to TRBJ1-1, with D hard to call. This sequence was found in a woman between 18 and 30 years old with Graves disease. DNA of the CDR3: TGCGCCAGCAGCCAAGAGGGTGACCGAAAGGACACTGAAGCTTTCTTT. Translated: CASSQEGDRKDTEAFF.